This TCR beta chain was sequenced in a study of blood T cell repertoires in COVID-19. For the study at large: Acute-phase and convalescent COVID-19 samples originated in the United States, Italy and Spain. The analysed material was cDNA or gDNA that came from T cells, B-cell-depleted T cells, or PBMCs.

Study processing details: Using reference gene primer amplification, nucleated cell counts were estimated. Measured with immunoSEQ multiplex PCR; TCRdb has only the in-frame clones, and not every one. V and J calls and clone size are copied from that table; D and trimming were computed from the DNA. The data hold 80,000 or so clones, with roughly 86% observed a single time. In its sample, this clone was seen a few times. The V segment lost 5 bases and the J segment 4 bases; nucleotides outside the gene matches: 3. There are 14 residues in the CDR3. From germline, CDR1 is SEHNR and CDR2 FQNEAQ (reference sequence).

Material for sequencing was peripheral blood. This receptor was identified in an older woman with acute or convalescent COVID-19. The chain recombines TRBV7-9 with TRBJ1-4, with 8 bases lining up with TRBD1. CDR3 loop: CASSHDRGNEKLFF. CDR3 sequence (DNA): TGTGCCAGCAGCCACGACAGGGGTAATGAAAAACTGTTTTTT.